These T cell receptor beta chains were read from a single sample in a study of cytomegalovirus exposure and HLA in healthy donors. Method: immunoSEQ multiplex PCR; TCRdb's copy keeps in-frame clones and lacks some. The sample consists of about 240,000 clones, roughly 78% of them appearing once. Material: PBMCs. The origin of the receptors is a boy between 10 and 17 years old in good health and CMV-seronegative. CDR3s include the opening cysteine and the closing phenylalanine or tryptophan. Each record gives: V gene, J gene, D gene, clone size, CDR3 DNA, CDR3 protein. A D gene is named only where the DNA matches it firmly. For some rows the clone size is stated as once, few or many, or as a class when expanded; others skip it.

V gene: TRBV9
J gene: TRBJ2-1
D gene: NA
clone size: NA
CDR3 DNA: TGTGCCAGCAGCGTAAGAAGCGGCTCCTACAATGAGCAGTTCTTC
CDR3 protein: CASSVRSGSYNEQFF

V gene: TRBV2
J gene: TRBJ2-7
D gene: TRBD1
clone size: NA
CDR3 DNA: TGTGCCAGCTGCAAGAAGACAGGGGGCGCTTGGGACGAGCAGTACTTC
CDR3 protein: CASCKKTGGAWDEQYF

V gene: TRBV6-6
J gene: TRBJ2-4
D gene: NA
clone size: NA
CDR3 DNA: TGTGCCAGCAGTTACTCGCCCGGATACAGGGACCAGTACTTC
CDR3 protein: CASSYSPGYRDQYF

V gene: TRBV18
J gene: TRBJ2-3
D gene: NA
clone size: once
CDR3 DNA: TGTGCCAGCTCGCCGGACGCGGGCTACACAGATACGCAGTATTTT
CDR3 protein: CASSPDAGYTDTQYF

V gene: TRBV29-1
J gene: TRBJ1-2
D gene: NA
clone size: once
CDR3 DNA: TGCAGCGTTGAAGATTTCCACAGCCCGACCGCCAACTATGGCTACACCTTC
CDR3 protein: CSVEDFHSPTANYGYTF

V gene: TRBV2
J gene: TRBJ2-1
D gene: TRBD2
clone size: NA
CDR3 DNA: TGTGCCAGCGGGACTAGCGGGGGGGCCGATGAGCAGTTCTTC
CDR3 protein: CASGTSGGADEQFF

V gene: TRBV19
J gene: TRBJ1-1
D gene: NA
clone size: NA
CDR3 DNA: TGTGCCAGTAGTATAAAGGAGGTGGCCACTGAAGCTTTCTTT
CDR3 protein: CASSIKEVATEAFF

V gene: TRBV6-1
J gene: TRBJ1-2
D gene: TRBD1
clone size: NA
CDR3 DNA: TGTGCCAGCACTATTGACAGGGGATATGGCTACACCTTC
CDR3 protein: CASTIDRGYGYTF

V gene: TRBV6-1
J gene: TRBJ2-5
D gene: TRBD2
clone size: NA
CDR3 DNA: TGTGCCAGCAGTGAACCTAGCGGGGGGCAAGAGACCCAGTACTTC
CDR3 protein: CASSEPSGGQETQYF

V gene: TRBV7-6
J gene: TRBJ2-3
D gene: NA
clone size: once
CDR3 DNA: TGTGCCAGCAGGGCGGCTAGCACAGATACGCAGTATTTT
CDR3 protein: CASRAASTDTQYF

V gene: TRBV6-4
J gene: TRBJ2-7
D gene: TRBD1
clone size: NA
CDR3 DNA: TGTGCCAGCAGTCCGAACCGACCCGGGACAGGGGACGAGCAGTACTTC
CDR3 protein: CASSPNRPGTGDEQYF

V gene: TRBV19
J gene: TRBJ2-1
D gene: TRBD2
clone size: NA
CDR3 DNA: TGTGCCAGTAGTATAGGGAGCGGGAGGGCCGATGAGCAGTTCTTC
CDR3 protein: CASSIGSGRADEQFF

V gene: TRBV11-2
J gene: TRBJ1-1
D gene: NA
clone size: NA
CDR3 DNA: TGTGCCAGCAGGCTCACAGGGTGGGCCGTGAACACTGAAGCTTTCTTT
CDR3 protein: CASRLTGWAVNTEAFF

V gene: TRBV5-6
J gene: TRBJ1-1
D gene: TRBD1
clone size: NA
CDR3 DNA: TGTGCCAGCAGCCCATGGAGGGGGCGCGTAGCTTTCTTT
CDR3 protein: CASSPWRGRVAFF

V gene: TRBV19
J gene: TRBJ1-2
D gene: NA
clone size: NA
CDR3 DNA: TGTGCCACCCTTGGTAGCTATGGCTACACCTTC
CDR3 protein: CATLGSYGYTF

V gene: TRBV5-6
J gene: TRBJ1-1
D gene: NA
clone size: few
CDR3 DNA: TGTGCCAGCAGCCCTAGGTTACCTGAAGCTTTCTTT
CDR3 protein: CASSPRLPEAFF